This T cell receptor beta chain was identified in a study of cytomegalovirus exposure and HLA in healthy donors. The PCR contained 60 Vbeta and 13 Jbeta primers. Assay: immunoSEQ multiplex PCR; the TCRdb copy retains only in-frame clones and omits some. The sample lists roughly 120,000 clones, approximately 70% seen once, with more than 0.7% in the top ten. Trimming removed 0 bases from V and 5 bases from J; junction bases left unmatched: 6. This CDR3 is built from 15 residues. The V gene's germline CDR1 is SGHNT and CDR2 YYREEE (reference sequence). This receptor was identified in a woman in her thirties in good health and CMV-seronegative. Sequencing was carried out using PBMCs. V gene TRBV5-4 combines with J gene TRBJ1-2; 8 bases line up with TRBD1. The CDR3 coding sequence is TGTGCCAGCAGCTTGGCCGCCGGGACAGGTTATGGCTACACCTTC. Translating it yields CASSLAAGTGYGYTF.